Shown below are 27 T cell receptor beta chains from a single sample sequenced in a study of blood T cell repertoires in COVID-19. The table came from immunoSEQ multiplex PCR; TCRdb's copy has only in-frame clones and leaves some out. The sample consists of about 46,000 clones, roughly 88% of them appearing once. Specimen: peripheral blood. These receptors came from a human donor in a cohort sampled during active COVID-19. The donor label of this sample is uncertain.

The chain uses TRBV5-1 and TRBJ2-1, with 11 bases fitting TRBD2. The CDR3 totals 15 residues. V trimming: 3 bases; J trimming: 9 bases; junction bases outside the gene matches: 8. CDR1 and CDR2 from the germline V gene are SGHRS and YFSETQ. The CDR3 nucleotides read TGCGCCAGCAGCTCAACTAGCGGGGGTGTTGGTGAGCAGTTCTTC. Amino acids: CASSSTSGGVGEQFF. Full variable domain (outside the CDR3, taken from reference TRBV5-1 and TRBJ2-1): KAGVTQTPRYLIKTRGQQVTLSCSPISGHRSVSWYQQTPGQGLQFLFEYFSETQRNKGNFPGRFSGRQFSNSRSEMNVSTLELGDSALYLCASSSTSGGVGEQFFGPGTRLTVL.

The chain recombines TRBV15 with TRBJ1-5; no reliable D call. Between the trimmed V and J ends, which lost 0 bases and 4 bases, there was a span of 4 bases. The CDR3 is made up of 13 amino acids. The germline CDR1 and CDR2 sequences are LNHNV and YYDKDF (reference sequence). The CDR3 loop is CATSRDVNQPQHF. CDR3 DNA: TGTGCCACCAGCAGAGACGTAAATCAGCCCCAGCATTTT.

This clone has only one observation. This chain connects TRBV7-9 to TRBJ2-7, with D tentatively TRBD2 (5 bases). This CDR3 region has 15 residues. With 4 bases removed from V and 4 bases from J, the gap between germline ends came to 17 bases. Per germline, CDR1 SEHNR and CDR2 FQNEAQ (reference sequence). CDR3: CASSSPGTRGYEQYF. The CDR3 DNA follows: TGTGCCAGCAGCTCCCCCGGCACGAGAGGGTACGAGCAGTACTTC.

The gene calls are TRBV11-1 and TRBJ2-3, with 7 bases fitting TRBD2. Trimming cost V 10 bases and J 2 bases; bases outside gene matches: 9. Per germline, CDR1 SGHAT and CDR2 FQDESV (reference sequence). The CDR3 runs to 14 residues. The DNA for the CDR3 is TGTGCCACTCAACGGCGGGGGACCACAGATACGCAGTATTTT. Amino acid sequence: CATQRRGTTDTQYF.

The sample holds one count of this clone. The chain has TRBV4-1 and TRBJ1-5, with D perhaps TRBD1 (5 bases). From germline, CDR1 is MGHRA and CDR2 YSYEKL. The V and J ends lost 0 bases and 0 bases respectively, with 12 bases between them. The CDR3 extends over 17 amino acids. This CDR3 is CASSQDLRGSSNQPQHF. In DNA, the CDR3 is TGCGCCAGCAGCCAAGATCTTAGGGGCTCTAGCAATCAGCCCCAGCATTTT.

The CDR3 nucleotides are TGCGCCAGCAGCTTGGCCACGACAGGGACTAATGAAAAACTGTTTTTT. Its protein product is CASSLATTGTNEKLFF. The chain recombines TRBV5-1 with TRBJ1-4, with TRBD1 matching 7 bases. The germline V gene has CDR1 SGHRS and CDR2 YFSETQ. CDR3 length: 16 amino acids. The J segment lost 2 bases and the V segment lost 0 bases, leaving 4 bases of the junction unmatched. Supplemented by reference TRBV5-1 and TRBJ1-4, the full variable domain reads KAGVTQTPRYLIKTRGQQVTLSCSPISGHRSVSWYQQTPGQGLQFLFEYFSETQRNKGNFPGRFSGRQFSNSRSEMNVSTLELGDSALYLCASSLATTGTNEKLFFGSGTQLSVL.

This chain joins TRBV6-6 and TRBJ2-1; weak D call: TRBD1 (6 bases). This CDR3 is built from 13 residues. V gave up 5 bases and J gave up 4 bases, with 9 bases separating them. Germline-derived CDR1 and CDR2 are MNHNY and SVGAGI (reference sequence). CDR3 protein: CASSRGQYNEQFF. Here the CDR3 DNA reads TGTGCCAGCAGTCGAGGACAGTACAATGAGCAGTTCTTC.

The V and J genes are TRBV6-6 and TRBJ2-1; 11 bases are a match to TRBD1. The germline V gene encodes CDR1 MNHNY and CDR2 SVGAGI (reference sequence). Germline trimming cut 6 bases from V and 6 bases from J; bases unmatched to any gene: 4. This CDR3 is 14 amino acids long. Written as DNA, the CDR3 is TGTGCCAGCAGACCCGGGACAGGGGGCAATGAGCAGTTCTTC. As protein: CASRPGTGGNEQFF.

This chain links TRBV7-8 with TRBJ1-6; D not certain. The CDR3 spans 13 residues. V gave up 3 bases and J gave up 7 bases, with 7 bases separating them. Germline V gene lookup returns CDR1 SGHVS and CDR2 FQNEAQ. The CDR3 bases are TGTGCCAGCAGCTTCCAACGGAATTCACCCCTCCACTTT. Translated: CASSFQRNSPLHF.

V gene TRBV18 combines with J gene TRBJ2-7, with 9 positions matching TRBD1. Trimming cost V 6 bases and J 3 bases; bases outside gene matches: 15. There are 17 residues in the CDR3. Germline CDR1 KGHSH, CDR2 LQKENI. The CDR3: CASSFSYPGTGLYEQYF. The CDR3 DNA reads TGTGCCAGCTCCTTCTCCTACCCCGGGACAGGGCTCTACGAGCAGTACTTC. The variable domain in full, with the rest retrieved from reference TRBV18 and TRBJ2-7, is NAGVMQNPRHLVRRRGQEARLRCSPMKGHSHVYWYRQLPEEGLKFMVYLQKENIIDESGMPKERFSAEFPKEGPSILRIQQVVRGDSAAYFCASSFSYPGTGLYEQYFGPGTRLTVT.

V usage is TRBV4-1 and J usage is TRBJ1-4; 10 bases agree with TRBD1. The J segment lost 8 bases and the V segment lost 2 bases, leaving 5 bases of the junction unmatched. CDR1 is MGHRA and CDR2 is YSYEKL in the germline V gene. The CDR3 extends over 15 amino acids. The DNA of the CDR3 is TGCGCCAGCAGCCAACCGGGACAGGGGACGGAAAAACTGTTTTTT. It is translated as CASSQPGQGTEKLFF.

The V and J genes are TRBV5-1 and TRBJ2-3; 13 bases are shared with TRBD2. V dropped 4 bases and J dropped 2; count of bases not matched to a gene: 4. The germline CDR1 and CDR2 sequences are SGHRS and YFSETQ. The CDR3 spans 16 residues. The CDR3 is CASSPGLAGTTDTQYF. CDR3 DNA sequence: TGCGCCAGCAGCCCGGGACTAGCGGGGACCACAGATACGCAGTATTTT.

This chain links TRBV7-2 with TRBJ2-7; 12 nucleotides align to TRBD2. Per the germline V gene, CDR1 is SGHTA and CDR2 is FQGNSA. The CDR3 is 15 residues long. The V segment lost 4 bases and the J segment 3 bases; nucleotides outside the gene matches: 4. The CDR3 DNA follows: TGTGCCAGCAGCTCTTCGACTAGCGGGGGCTACGAGCAGTACTTC. This encodes CASSSSTSGGYEQYF.

The chain recombines TRBV9 with TRBJ1-1; D is uncertain. Germline V CDR1 and CDR2: SGDLS, YYNGEE. This CDR3 region has 13 residues. Trimming shortened V by 0 bases and J by 0 bases, and 3 bases separated the two germline ends. The CDR3 region is CASSVAVNTEAFF. The CDR3 coding sequence is TGTGCCAGCAGCGTAGCCGTGAACACTGAAGCTTTCTTT. The full variable domain, completed using reference TRBV9 and TRBJ1-1, is DSGVTQTPKHLITATGQRVTLRCSPRSGDLSVYWYQQSLDQGLQFLIQYYNGEERAKGNILERFSAQQFPDLHSELNLSSLELGDSALYFCASSVAVNTEAFFGQGTRLTVV.

J is TRBJ1-2 and V is TRBV5-4; D is ambiguous. Germline CDR1 reads SGHNT; CDR2 reads YYREEE (reference sequence). The germline V and J ends were trimmed by 0 bases and 4 bases, with 4 bases remaining between them. The CDR3 covers 12 residues. The CDR3 region is CASSLGSYGYTF. The CDR3 DNA reads as TGTGCCAGCAGCTTGGGTAGCTATGGCTACACCTTC.

This clone came up once. V usage is TRBV1 and J usage is TRBJ2-3; the table assigns TRBD2, which was not confirmed against the DNA. TRBV1 is a pseudogene locus. The CDR3 covers 17 residues. Here the CDR3 DNA reads TGCACCAGCAGCCAAGATCTAGGACTGGCAAGGTCAGATACGCAGTATTTT. Translated: CTSSQDLGLARSDTQYF.

The chain couples TRBV2 to TRBJ1-1, with TRBD1 as a possible D gene (5 bases). The V gene lost 8 bases and the J gene lost 1 base, with 14 bases spanning the gap. Germline-derived CDR1 and CDR2 are SNHLY and FYNNEI. The CDR3 is 14 residues long. CDR3 nucleotides: TGTGCCAGCGCTAAAGACAGTCCGAACACTGAAGCTTTCTTT. This sequence encodes CASAKDSPNTEAFF.

The V and J genes are TRBV3-1 (or the pseudogene TRBV3-2) and TRBJ2-7; TRBD2 matches 7 bases. J gave up 0 bases and V 1 base, and 6 bases lay outside the gene matches. CDR1 is LGHDT and CDR2 is YNNKEL in the germline V gene (reference sequence). The CDR3 totals 16 residues. This chain's CDR3 is CASSQGLAVNSYEQYF. CDR3 DNA: TGTGCCAGCAGCCAAGGCCTAGCGGTTAACTCCTACGAGCAGTACTTC.

The rearrangement uses TRBV30 and TRBJ2-7; D remains ambiguous. The germline V gene encodes CDR1 GTSNPN and CDR2 SVGIG (reference sequence). Deletions cut 0 bases from V and 2 bases from J, with 5 bases between. This CDR3 has 12 residues. CDR3 amino acids: CAWSVSAYEQYF. The CDR3 DNA is TGTGCCTGGAGTGTCTCGGCCTACGAGCAGTACTTC.

V usage is TRBV9 and J usage is TRBJ2-1, with 10 bases that match TRBD2. Germline CDR1 is SGDLS and CDR2 is YYNGEE. The CDR3 spans 16 residues. With V trimmed by 0 bases and J by 5 bases, 5 bases remained unmatched. The CDR3 spells CASSVGQRGGDNEQFF. CDR3 bases: TGTGCCAGCAGCGTAGGACAGCGGGGGGGAGACAATGAGCAGTTCTTC.

V and J are TRBV7-3 and TRBJ1-5; 7 bases are shared with TRBD1. In germline, CDR1 is SGHTA, CDR2 FQGTGA. This CDR3 is built from 18 residues. J gave up 7 bases and V 5 bases, and 20 bases lay outside the gene matches. The CDR3 region is CASSPSKGTGQLWQPQHF. CDR3 bases: TGTGCCAGCAGCCCGTCTAAGGGAACGGGACAGCTATGGCAGCCCCAGCATTTT.

The genes are TRBV3-1 (or the pseudogene TRBV3-2) and TRBJ2-5; 8 bases are shared with TRBD1. J lost 4 bases, V lost 5 bases, and 12 bases had no gene match. The germline V gene has CDR1 LGHDT and CDR2 YNNKEL (reference sequence). This CDR3 has 16 residues. The CDR3 region is CASSTMDRASPETQYF. The CDR3 DNA reads TGTGCCAGCAGCACGATGGACAGGGCGTCCCCAGAGACCCAGTACTTC.

The chain is built from TRBV14 and TRBJ1-1, with D maybe TRBD1 (6 bases). The CDR3 consists of 13 residues. V was trimmed by 1 base and J by 8 bases, leaving 11 bases between them. Per germline, CDR1 SGHDN and CDR2 FVKESK. The CDR3 DNA follows: TGTGCCAGCAGCCAAGGGGGCAGGGGCGAAGCTTTCTTT. It yields the protein CASSQGGRGEAFF.

The chain uses TRBV15 and TRBJ2-5; maybe TRBD2 (7 bases). V shed 0 bases and J shed 5 bases, with 16 bases lying between them. The CDR3 consists of 16 residues. Germline loops: CDR1 LNHNV, CDR2 YYDKDF (reference sequence). CDR3 loop: CATSRDRGASWETQYF. For the CDR3, the DNA is TGTGCCACCAGCAGAGATCGGGGGGCGTCTTGGGAGACCCAGTACTTC.

V and J are TRBV7-6 and TRBJ2-7, with 9 positions matching TRBD1. CDR3 length: 16 residues. Germline CDR1 reads SGHVS; CDR2 reads FNYEAQ. V lost 1 base, J lost 3 bases, and 7 bases stayed unmatched. CDR3 residues: CASSLVNGQGNYEQYF. Written as DNA, the CDR3 is TGTGCCAGCAGCTTAGTTAACGGACAGGGGAACTACGAGCAGTACTTC. The complete variable domain, with remaining parts taken from reference TRBV7-6 and TRBJ2-7, reads GAGVSQSPRYKVTKRGQDVALRCDPISGHVSLYWYRQALGQGPEFLTYFNYEAQQDKSGLPNDRFSAERPEGSISTLTIQRTEQRDSAMYRCASSLVNGQGNYEQYFGPGTRLTVT.

The chain is built from TRBV6-6 and TRBJ2-1, with no clear D. Germline lookup yields CDR1 MNHNY and CDR2 SVGAGI (reference sequence). The CDR3 has 13 residues. Deletions cut 8 bases from V and 9 bases from J, with 17 bases between. The CDR3 loop reads CASVTVPNGEQFF. In DNA form, the CDR3 reads TGTGCCAGCGTGACTGTCCCTAATGGTGAGCAGTTCTTC.

The chain is built from TRBV12-5 and TRBJ2-3, with 9 bases fitting TRBD2. Germline V gene data show CDR1 as LGHNT and CDR2 as FRNRAP. V was clipped by 5 bases and J by 3 bases; unmatched bases: 0. The CDR3 loop spans 13 amino acids. The CDR3 region has the DNA TGTGCTAGTGGTGCGGGGGGGACAGATACGCAGTATTTT. It yields the protein CASGAGGTDTQYF.